The rows below give T cell receptor beta chains drawn from one sample of a study of response to subunit inactivated influenza vaccine. Each CDR3 protein gets one entry after TCRdb re-called the RT-PCR reads with MiXCR. The data show hundreds of thousands of distinct CDR3 sequences, with approximately 14% seen just once and approximately 10% held by the top ten. Sequencing used PBMCs from blood, obtained less than 13 days after vaccination. The receptors derive from a middle-aged man who received an inactivated influenza vaccine. The CDR3 runs from the conserved cysteine through the conserved F or W. Each record gives: D gene, V gene, J gene, clone size, CDR3 DNA, CDR3 protein. The D gene is left open where the match is weak. Clone sizes are given selectively: once, few, many, or a class where the clone is expanded.

NA	TRBV3-1	TRBJ1-6	NA	TGTGCCAGCAGCCAAGAGGCCGGTTCACCCCTCCACTTT	CASSQEAGSPLHF
TRBD1	TRBV29-1	TRBJ2-7	few	TGCAGCGTTGAAGATGCGGGACAGGGATTAGTCGAGCAGTACTTC	CSVEDAGQGLVEQYF
NA	TRBV7-4	TRBJ1-1	few	TGTGCCAGCAAGACTACCGGGTCCCCTGGGGCGAACACTGAAGCTTTCTTT	CASKTTGSPGANTEAFF
NA	TRBV15	TRBJ2-7	NA	TGTGCCACCAGCAGATACGACAGATCCTACGAGCAGTACTTC	CATSRYDRSYEQYF
NA	TRBV7-2	TRBJ1-4	few	TGTGCCAGCAGCAGGGTCCTAGCTAATGAAAAACTGTTTTTT	CASSRVLANEKLFF
NA	TRBV5-1	TRBJ1-1	many	TGCGCCAGCAGCTTGACCAGGGCGGGCACTGAAGCTTTCTTT	CASSLTRAGTEAFF
NA	TRBV5-1	TRBJ2-1	NA	TGCGCCAGCAGCTTGGGGACCCCTGGCAATGAGCAGTTCTTC	CASSLGTPGNEQFF
TRBD1	TRBV5-1	TRBJ2-2	few	TGCGCCAGCAGCAAAGACAGGGCTGGCGGGGAGCTGTTTTTT	CASSKDRAGGELFF
NA	TRBV30	TRBJ1-1	NA	TGTGCCTGGAGTCATTGGGCGGGGGACACTGAAGCTTTCTTT	CAWSHWAGDTEAFF
NA	TRBV30	TRBJ1-1	NA	TGTGCCTGGGCAAACAGGGTCAACACTGAAGCTTTCTTT	CAWANRVNTEAFF
NA	TRBV7-7	TRBJ2-3	many	TGTGCCAGCAGCGAGGGCGCCCAAGGAACAGATACGCAGTATTTT	CASSEGAQGTDTQYF
NA	TRBV7-9	TRBJ2-7	NA	TGTGCCAGCAGCTTAGATCCGGTCTTCTCCTACGAGCAGTACTTC	CASSLDPVFSYEQYF
NA	TRBV28	TRBJ2-7	few	TGTGCCAGCAGTTTGTACAGGGTCGGCTCCTACGAGCAGTACTTC	CASSLYRVGSYEQYF
TRBD1	TRBV14	TRBJ2-7	NA	TGTGCCAGCAGCAAAAGGACAGGCTCCTCCTACGAGCAGTACTTC	CASSKRTGSSYEQYF
TRBD2	TRBV10-3	TRBJ2-7	NA	TGTGCCATCAGAGACGATATAGCGGGAAAGTCGGACGAGCAGTACTTC	CAIRDDIAGKSDEQYF
TRBD2	TRBV9	TRBJ2-1	few	TGTGCCAGCAGCTTTCACGGACTAGCGGGCGTAGGAGGGCAGTTCTTC	CASSFHGLAGVGGQFF
TRBD1	TRBV6-2/TRBV6-3	TRBJ2-3	many	TGTGCCAGCAGGGCAGGGGGAGATACGCAGTATTTT	CASRAGGDTQYF
NA	TRBV20-1	TRBJ2-5	NA	TGCAGTGCTCTTCACATTAACGGAGAGACCCAGTACTTC	CSALHINGETQYF
NA	TRBV4-2	TRBJ1-5	few	TGTGCCAGCAGCCAAGTTTCGGGGGGACAGCCCCAGCATTTT	CASSQVSGGQPQHF
TRBD2	TRBV28	TRBJ2-1	few	TGTGCCAGCAGTTTTGGCGGGAGTCCCCGACATGAGCAGTTCTTC	CASSFGGSPRHEQFF
NA	TRBV20-1	TRBJ1-5	few	TGCAGTGCTAGAGAACAGGGTCGTGTCAATCAGCCCCAGCATTTT	CSAREQGRVNQPQHF
NA	TRBV28	TRBJ2-7	NA	TGTGCCAGCAGTGGTCTAGACAAACCCCACGAGCAGTACTTC	CASSGLDKPHEQYF
TRBD1	TRBV5-4	TRBJ2-5	NA	TGTGCCAGCAGCTTGTTCACCGGGACAGGGAAAACCCAGTACTTC	CASSLFTGTGKTQYF
TRBD1	TRBV9	TRBJ2-7	few	TGTGCCAGCAGCGTAGAGGGACAGGGATCCTACGAGCAGTACTTC	CASSVEGQGSYEQYF
NA	TRBV7-9	TRBJ2-3	few	TGTGCCAGCAGCTTAAGGGGCCCGACAGATACGCAGTATTTT	CASSLRGPTDTQYF
NA	TRBV29-1	TRBJ2-5	few	TGCAGCGTTGAAAACCCAAGGGGAATTGGGGAGACCCAGTACTTC	CSVENPRGIGETQYF
NA	TRBV4-3	TRBJ1-2	NA	TGCGCCAGCAGCCAAGTCGAGGGTGGGAACTATGGCTACACCTTC	CASSQVEGGNYGYTF
NA	TRBV19	TRBJ2-2	NA	TGTGCCAGTAGTATCGGGCCTTACACCGGGGAGCTGTTTTTT	CASSIGPYTGELFF
NA	TRBV7-2	TRBJ1-5	many	TGTGCCAGCAGCCAAAGATTCAATCAGCCCCAGCATTTT	CASSQRFNQPQHF
NA	TRBV3-1	TRBJ2-5	NA	TGTGCCAGCAGCCAACAGGGGTCTCAAGAGACCCAGTACTTC	CASSQQGSQETQYF
NA	TRBV7-2	TRBJ2-5	many	TGTGCCAGCAGCCGACGGGGGGAGACCCAGTACTTC	CASSRRGETQYF
TRBD1	TRBV20-1	TRBJ1-1	NA	TGCAGTGCTAGCCCCGCCGGGACAGGGGGCACTGAAGCTTTCTTT	CSASPAGTGGTEAFF
NA	TRBV12-3/TRBV12-4	TRBJ1-1	many	TGTGCCAGCAGTTTCCCTTGGGGAACTGAAGCTTTCTTT	CASSFPWGTEAFF
TRBD2	TRBV27	TRBJ2-5	NA	TGTGCCAGCACCCCTGGGAGCGGGAGTGGTGAGACCCAGTACTTC	CASTPGSGSGETQYF
NA	TRBV7-6	TRBJ2-7	many	TGTGCCAGCAGCTTAGGGGGTCGCGAGCAGTACTTC	CASSLGGREQYF
NA	TRBV28	TRBJ2-1	few	TGTGCCAGCAGTACCGAGGGGGTCAGCACCTACAATGAGCAGTTCTTC	CASSTEGVSTYNEQFF
TRBD2	TRBV7-6	TRBJ2-2	NA	TGTGCCAGCAGCTTAGGGACTAGCAACGGGGAGCTGTTTTTT	CASSLGTSNGELFF
NA	TRBV7-9	TRBJ2-3	NA	TGTGCCAGCAGCAAAAGAGTGGCGGGTCGTTCAGATACGCAGTATTTT	CASSKRVAGRSDTQYF
NA	TRBV5-5	TRBJ2-1	few	TGTGCCAGCAGCACTGGGCCCGGCAATGAGCAGTTCTTC	CASSTGPGNEQFF
TRBD2	TRBV14	TRBJ2-3	NA	TGTGCCAGCAGCCAATATCGACTAGCAAGCACAGATACGCAGTATTTT	CASSQYRLASTDTQYF
NA	TRBV7-8	TRBJ2-5	few	TGTGCCAGCAGCGAAGCGGGGACCCAGTACTTC	CASSEAGTQYF
NA	TRBV6-2/TRBV6-3	TRBJ2-5	few	TGTGCCAGCACGGAGGGTGTCCAAGAGACCCAGTACTTC	CASTEGVQETQYF
NA	TRBV11-2	TRBJ2-4	few	TGTGCCAGCAGCTTAGTCGCAGGGAACATTCAGTACTTC	CASSLVAGNIQYF
NA	TRBV6-2/TRBV6-3	TRBJ2-3	few	TGTGCCAGCAGACGCGACACTCCAGATACGCAGTATTTT	CASRRDTPDTQYF